Described below is a single TCR beta chain sequence and its context. This entry is derived from a study of blood T cell repertoires in COVID-19. As for the study in general: Acute-phase and convalescent COVID-19 samples originated in the United States, Italy and Spain. PBMCs, B-cell-depleted T cells, or T cells were the source of the cDNA or gDNA that made up the material.

This CDR3 contains 13 residues. Germline loops: CDR1 MDHEN, CDR2 SYDVKM. V was pared by 11 bases and J by 5 bases, with 12 bases of the junction left unmatched. Authors' data handling: Researchers report that nucleated cell counts were estimated from reference gene primer amplification. Profiling relied on immunoSEQ multiplex PCR, and the TCRdb table lists in-frame clones only, not all of them. From that table come the V and J calls and clone size; the DNA was used to work out D and trimming. The sample has approximately 120,000 clones; approximately 90% are singletons. The sequencing input was peripheral blood. The chain has TRBV28 and TRBJ2-7; 7 nucleotides agree with TRBD2. The receptor comes from a human donor in a cohort sampled during active COVID-19. The CDR3 region is CALTPGGSNEQYF. CDR3 coding DNA: TGTGCCCTAACCCCCGGGGGGAGCAACGAGCAGTACTTC.